This T cell receptor (beta chain) was captured in a study of shared clonotypes between healthy human individuals. Findings and caveats of the study: Between several donors, naive CD4 clonotypes were shared at a level of around 5.2%. Naive subsets, compared against memory subsets, generally had larger estimated richness values.

From germline, CDR1 is MGHRA and CDR2 YSYEKL. The CDR3 is 16 residues long. The V gene lost 0 bases and the J gene lost 0 bases, with 11 bases spanning the gap. Notes on this clone: Antigen specificity is unknown.

Some clones are missing from TCRdb's copy, which holds only in-frame ones; the method was immunoSEQ multiplex PCR. The data show 2 million to 2.5 million clones, under 97% seen once. The source material was naive CD4+ T cells sorted from blood. Described subset: CD45RA+ positively selected. The chain employs TRBV4-1 and TRBJ1-1; D is unresolved. This TCR was recovered from a man between 18 and 29 years old in good health. CDR3 DNA sequence: TGCGCCAGCAGCCAAGATTTCGGGCTTCTGAACACTGAAGCTTTCTTT. Its protein product is CASSQDFGLLNTEAFF.